Included here is one TCR beta chain sequence, with context. This clonotype was counted between two and nine times. Its antigen is not yet known. Within one base of it there is no much larger clone, and no base qualities were kept. The data were taken from a study of response to subunit inactivated influenza vaccine (dated by TCRdb to the late 2010s). Regarding the study in general: Deep quantitative T cell receptor repertoire profiling was used in the study to track responses to a trivalent subunit inactivated influenza vaccine. Points the paper makes about the study in general: The authors proposed that each seasonal influenza vaccination may bring in only a limited number of new T cells.

Libraries were built with RT-PCR. The reads were generated on an Illumina HiSeq 2500. The public reads were quality trimmed at Q25 with fastp and then assembled into clones with MiXCR by TCRdb, keeping productive beta chains. A single entry per CDR3 protein holds the most common genes and DNA from its merged rows. Counted in this sample were some 150,000 distinct CDR3 sequences; approximately 12% of them appeared once. The biggest ten clones account for 25% to 30% of the sample. Reading from cysteine to phenylalanine, the CDR3 counts 17 amino acids. Of all the DNA, just the CDR3 is kept, 51 bases in frame from base 1. For CDR1 and CDR2, the germline V gene (reference sequence) lists MNHEY and SMNVEV. Trimming accounts for 0 bases at V and 4 bases at J, while the number of junction bases matched to no gene is 9. Separately, the same data were catalogued under a study of T cells expressing NK-cell markers. The second study also describes: 5'RACE template switching, by which a universal primer site and unique molecular identifiers were added, was used to make TCR beta cDNA libraries. TCR beta-chain repertoires were profiled in sorted CD3+CD56+NKG2C+, CD3+CD56+NKG2C- and CD3+CD56-NKG2C+ T-cell subsets from several donors. Of the eight sequenced donors, seven were found to be HCMV-seropositive and one was found to be HCMV-seronegative. To restrict sorting to alphabetaTCR-expressing T cells, an anti-gammadeltaTCR antibody was added in several experiments. For more than 5 donors, the dominant CD3+CD56+NKG2C+ clonotypes were among the top 10 CD8+ clonotypes and accounted for about 1.0-8% of CD8+ T cells. Those dominant clonotypes were again the most abundant among CD3+CD56-NKG2C+ cells in a handful of donors, at about 25-60.1%. It remained unclear whether the expanded NKG2C-expressing T cell clones were specific for HCMV antigens. Randomly selected healthy volunteers, three men and five women, were used as the eight sequenced donors. To determine HCMV serostatus, a commercial ELISA kit was used to detect HCMV-specific IgG in serum. Ficoll density gradient centrifugation was used to isolate peripheral blood mononuclear cells from blood. CD4+ and CD8+ T cells were isolated from PBMC by magnetic immunoseparation with Miltenyi isolation kits. Synthesis of cDNA was primed from the TCR beta constant segment and was followed by two consecutive PCR amplification steps. The libraries were sequenced on Illumina HiSeq 2000/2500, MiSeq or NextSeq, producing 2 x 150 bp reads. MIGEC was used to demultiplex reads and group the reads by UMI, and MiTCR was used to assemble and quantify clonotypes. To exclude erroneous sequences, any TCR cDNA sequence not supported by at least two reads was discarded. Downstream repertoire analysis used the tcR package, and clonotypes were matched across fractions by CDR3 nucleotide sequence plus V segment. Antigen specificity was annotated against VDJdb with VDJmatch, allowing one amino acid substitution in CDR3.

The receptor's source is a man aged 45-65 years who received an inactivated influenza vaccine. Donor details come from another sample of the same person, matched by shared clones. The sample was CD8+ T cells sorted from PBMCs, taken approximately 13 days after vaccination. The rearranged chain carries TRBV27 and TRBJ2-1, and TRBD2 aligns with 7 junction nucleotides. The nucleotide sequence is given as TGTGCCAGCAGTTTATCGGTTGGCGGGGGTTTGTACAATGAGCAGTTCTTC. Its product reads: CASSLSVGGGLYNEQFF.